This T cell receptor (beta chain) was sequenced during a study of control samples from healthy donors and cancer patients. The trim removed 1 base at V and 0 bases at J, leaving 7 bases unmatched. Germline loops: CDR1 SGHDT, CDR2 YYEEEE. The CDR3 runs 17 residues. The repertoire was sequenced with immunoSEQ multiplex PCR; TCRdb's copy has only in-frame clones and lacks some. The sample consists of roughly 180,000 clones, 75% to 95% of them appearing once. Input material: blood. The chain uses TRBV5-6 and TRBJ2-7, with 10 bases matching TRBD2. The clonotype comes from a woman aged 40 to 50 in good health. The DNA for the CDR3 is TGTGCCAGCAGCTTGTATCGGCTAGCGGGGGTCTCCTACGAGCAGTACTTC. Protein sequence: CASSLYRLAGVSYEQYF.